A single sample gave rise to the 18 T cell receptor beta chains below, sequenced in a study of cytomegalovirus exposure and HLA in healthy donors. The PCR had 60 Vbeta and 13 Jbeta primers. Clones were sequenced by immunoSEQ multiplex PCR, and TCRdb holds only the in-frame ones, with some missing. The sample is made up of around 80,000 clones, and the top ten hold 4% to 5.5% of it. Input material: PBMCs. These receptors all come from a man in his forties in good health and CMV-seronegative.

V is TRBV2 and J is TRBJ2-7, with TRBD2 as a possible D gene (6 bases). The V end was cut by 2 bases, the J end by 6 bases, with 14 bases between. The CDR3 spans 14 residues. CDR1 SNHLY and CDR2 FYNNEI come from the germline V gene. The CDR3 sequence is CASSEQVGGSEQYF. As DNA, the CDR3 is TGTGCCAGCAGTGAACAGGTGGGGGGAAGCGAGCAGTACTTC. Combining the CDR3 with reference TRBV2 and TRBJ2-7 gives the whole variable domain EPEVTQTPSHQVTQMGQEVILRCVPISNHLYFYWYRQILGQKVEFLVSFYNNEISEKSEIFDDQFSVERPDGSNFTLKIRSTKLEDSAMYFCASSEQVGGSEQYFGPGTRLTVT.

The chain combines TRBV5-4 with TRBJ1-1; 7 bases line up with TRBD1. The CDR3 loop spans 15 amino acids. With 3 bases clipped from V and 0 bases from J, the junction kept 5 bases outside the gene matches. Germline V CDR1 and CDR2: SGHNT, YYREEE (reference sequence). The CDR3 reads CASSSGTDMNTEAFF. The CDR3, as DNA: TGTGCCAGCAGCTCCGGGACAGACATGAACACTGAAGCTTTCTTT. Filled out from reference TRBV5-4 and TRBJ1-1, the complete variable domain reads ETGVTQSPTHLIKTRGQQVTLRCSSQSGHNTVSWYQQALGQGPQFIFQYYREEENGRGNFPPRFSGLQFPNYSSELNVNALELDDSALYLCASSSGTDMNTEAFFGQGTRLTVV.

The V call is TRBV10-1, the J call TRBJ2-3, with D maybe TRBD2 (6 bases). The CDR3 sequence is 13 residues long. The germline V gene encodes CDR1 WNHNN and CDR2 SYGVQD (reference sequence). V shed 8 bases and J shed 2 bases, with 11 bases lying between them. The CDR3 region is CASGGQLTDTQYF. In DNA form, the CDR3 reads TGCGCCAGCGGAGGGCAGCTCACAGATACGCAGTATTTT.

Written as DNA, the CDR3 is TGTGCCAGCAGCTGGAATAGCGGGGCAGACGACACCGGGGAGCTGTTTTTT. This sequence encodes CASSWNSGADDTGELFF. This chain links TRBV7-6 with TRBJ2-2, with 8 bases that match TRBD2. Germline trimming cut 4 bases from V and 3 bases from J; bases unmatched to any gene: 10. Looked up from germline, CDR1 is SGHVS and CDR2 is FNYEAQ. This CDR3 is 17 amino acids long.

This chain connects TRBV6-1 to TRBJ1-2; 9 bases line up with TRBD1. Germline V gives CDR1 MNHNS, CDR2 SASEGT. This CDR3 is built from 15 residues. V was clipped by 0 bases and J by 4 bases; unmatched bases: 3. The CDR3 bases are TGTGCCAGCAGTGAAGCTCCGGGACAGGGCTATGGCTACACCTTC. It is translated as CASSEAPGQGYGYTF.

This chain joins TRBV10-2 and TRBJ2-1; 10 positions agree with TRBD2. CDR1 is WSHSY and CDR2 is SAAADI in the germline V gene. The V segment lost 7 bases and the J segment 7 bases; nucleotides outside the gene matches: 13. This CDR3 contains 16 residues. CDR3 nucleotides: TGCGCCAGCAAGTCGAGCGGGAGGGCCTCTGGTAATGAGCAGTTCTTC. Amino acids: CASKSSGRASGNEQFF.

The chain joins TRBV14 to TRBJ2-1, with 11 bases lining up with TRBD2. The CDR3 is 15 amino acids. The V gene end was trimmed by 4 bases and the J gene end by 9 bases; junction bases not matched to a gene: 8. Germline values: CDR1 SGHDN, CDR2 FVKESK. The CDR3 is CASSPTSGSGGEQFF. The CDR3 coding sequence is TGTGCCAGCAGCCCAACTAGCGGGAGTGGGGGTGAGCAGTTCTTC.

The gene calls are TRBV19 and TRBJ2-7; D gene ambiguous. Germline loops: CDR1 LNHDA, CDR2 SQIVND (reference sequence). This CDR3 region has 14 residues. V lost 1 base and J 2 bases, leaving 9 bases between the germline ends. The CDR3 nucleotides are TGTGCCAGTAGTATAGTGTACAGAGCCTACGAGCAGTACTTC. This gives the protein CASSIVYRAYEQYF.

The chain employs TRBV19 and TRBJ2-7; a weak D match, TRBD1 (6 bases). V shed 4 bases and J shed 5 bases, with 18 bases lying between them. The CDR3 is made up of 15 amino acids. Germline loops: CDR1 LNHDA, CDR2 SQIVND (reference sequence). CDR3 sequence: CASSKVEGGIHEQYF. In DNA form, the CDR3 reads TGTGCCAGTAGTAAGGTTGAAGGGGGTATCCACGAGCAGTACTTC.

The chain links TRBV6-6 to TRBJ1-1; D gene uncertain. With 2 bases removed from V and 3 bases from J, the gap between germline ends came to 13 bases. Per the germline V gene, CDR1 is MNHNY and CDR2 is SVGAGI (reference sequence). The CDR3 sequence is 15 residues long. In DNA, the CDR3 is TGTGCCAGCAGTTACGGAGGGCCTGCGGACACTGAAGCTTTCTTT. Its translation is CASSYGGPADTEAFF.

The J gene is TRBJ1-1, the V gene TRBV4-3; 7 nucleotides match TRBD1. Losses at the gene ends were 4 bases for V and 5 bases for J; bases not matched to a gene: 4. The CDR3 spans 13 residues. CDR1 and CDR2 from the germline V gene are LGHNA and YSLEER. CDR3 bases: TGCGCCAGCAGCCCACAGGGGTGGACTGAAGCTTTCTTT. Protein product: CASSPQGWTEAFF.

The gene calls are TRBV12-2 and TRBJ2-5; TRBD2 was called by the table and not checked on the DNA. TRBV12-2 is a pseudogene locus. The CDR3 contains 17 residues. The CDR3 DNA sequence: TGTGCAAGTCGCTTAGCCCTTTCGGTAGCGGACCAAGAGACCCAGTACTTC. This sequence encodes CASRLALSVADQETQYF.

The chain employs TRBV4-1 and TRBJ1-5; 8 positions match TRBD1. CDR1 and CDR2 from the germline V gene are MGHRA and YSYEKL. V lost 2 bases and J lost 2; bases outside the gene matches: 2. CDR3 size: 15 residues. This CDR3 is CASSQIQGGNQPQHF. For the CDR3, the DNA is TGCGCCAGCAGCCAAATACAGGGGGGCAATCAGCCCCAGCATTTT.

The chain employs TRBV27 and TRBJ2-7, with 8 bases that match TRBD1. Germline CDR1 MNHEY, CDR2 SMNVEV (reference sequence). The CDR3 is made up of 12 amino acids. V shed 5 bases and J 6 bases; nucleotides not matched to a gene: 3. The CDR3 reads CASSVTGGEQYF. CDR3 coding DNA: TGTGCCAGCAGTGTAACAGGGGGCGAGCAGTACTTC.

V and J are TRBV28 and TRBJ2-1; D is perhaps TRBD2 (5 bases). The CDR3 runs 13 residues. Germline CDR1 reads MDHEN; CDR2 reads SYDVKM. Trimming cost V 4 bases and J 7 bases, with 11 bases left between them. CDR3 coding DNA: TGTGCCAGCAGTTCCCATGAGGGTAATGAGCAGTTCTTC. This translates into CASSSHEGNEQFF.

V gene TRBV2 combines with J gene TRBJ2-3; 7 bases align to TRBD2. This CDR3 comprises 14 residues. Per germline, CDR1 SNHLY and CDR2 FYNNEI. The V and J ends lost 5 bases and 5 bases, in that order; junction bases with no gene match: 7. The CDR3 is CASSMGGGIDTQYF. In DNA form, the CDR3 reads TGTGCCAGCAGTATGGGGGGAGGGATAGATACGCAGTATTTT.

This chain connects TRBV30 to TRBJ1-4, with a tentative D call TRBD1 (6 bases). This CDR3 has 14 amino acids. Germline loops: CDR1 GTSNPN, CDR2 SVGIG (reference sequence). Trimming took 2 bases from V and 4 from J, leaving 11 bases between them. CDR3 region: CAWSPGDGNEKLFF. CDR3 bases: TGTGCCTGGAGTCCAGGGGACGGTAATGAAAAACTGTTTTTT. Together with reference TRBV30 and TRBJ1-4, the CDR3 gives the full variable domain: SQTIHQWPATLVQPVGSPLSLECTVEGTSNPNLYWYRQAAGRGLQLLFYSVGIGQISSEVPQNLSASRPQDRQFILSSKKLLLSDSGFYLCAWSPGDGNEKLFFGSGTQLSVL.

CDR3 DNA sequence: TGTGCCAGCAGCCCCTCAACCGGACAGGTCCGTTTGGGCGGGAGGTCCTACGAGCAGTACTTC. This sequence encodes CASSPSTGQVRLGGRSYEQYF. The J gene is TRBJ2-7, the V gene TRBV14; D is perhaps TRBD2 (8 bases). Germline V gene lookup returns CDR1 SGHDN and CDR2 FVKESK. The CDR3 is 21 residues long. V lost 4 bases, J lost 1 base, and 32 bases lay in between.